This record covers a single T cell receptor beta chain. V trimming: 4 bases; J trimming: 6 bases; junction bases outside the gene matches: 4. The germline V gene encodes CDR1 SNHLY and CDR2 FYNNEI. CDR3 length equals 13 residues. The sample comes from a study of identical twins. TCRdb redid the calling of the 5' RACE reads with MiXCR, one entry per CDR3 protein. The profile shows 400,000 to 650,000 distinct CDR3 sequences, around 20% of them singletons. The same sample was also studied in work on T cells expressing NK-cell markers. That publication notes: Source material for TCR beta repertoires consisted of sorted CD3+CD56+NKG2C+, CD3+CD56+NKG2C- and CD3+CD56-NKG2C+ T cells.

The chain carries TRBV2 and TRBJ1-2; TRBD1 agrees at 8 bases. Sequencing used CD4+ T cells sorted from blood. The TCR originated in a woman between 18 and 30 years old in good health. CDR3 protein: CASSGPGQDGYTF. In DNA form, the CDR3 reads TGTGCCAGCAGTGGACCGGGACAGGATGGCTACACCTTC.